This passage covers 2 T cell receptor beta chains from one sample sequenced in a study of blood T cell repertoires in COVID-19. Libraries were prepared by immunoSEQ multiplex PCR; TCRdb keeps only in-frame clonotypes and omits some of them. The sample records 250,000 to 300,000 clones, over 80% being singletons. Specimen: peripheral blood. These receptor sequences come from a man between 60 and 70 years old who had recovered from COVID-19.

J is TRBJ2-7 and V is TRBV29-1; D possibly corresponds to TRBD1 (5 bases). V was pared by 7 bases and J by 4 bases, with 14 bases between. This CDR3 has 12 residues. The germline CDR1 and CDR2 sequences are SQVTM and ANQGSEA. The CDR3 DNA reads TGCAGCGCTTGGGGCTACGCATACGAGCAGTACTTC. Its translation is CSAWGYAYEQYF.

This chain joins TRBV11-2 and TRBJ1-2; possibly TRBD1 for D (6 bases). V lost 3 bases, J lost 1 base, and 12 bases lay in between. The germline V gene encodes CDR1 SGHAT and CDR2 FQNNGV. This CDR3 has 15 residues. The CDR3 here is CASSLGGGLNYGYTF. CDR3 coding DNA: TGTGCCAGCAGCTTGGGAGGGGGGCTTAACTATGGCTACACCTTC.